This is a list of T cell receptor beta chains from one sample in a study of blood T cell repertoires in COVID-19. Sequencing was performed with immunoSEQ multiplex PCR; in TCRdb, only in-frame clones are kept and a portion is missing. The data show over 250,000 clones, approximately 89% seen once. Material: peripheral blood. All receptors come from a woman aged 55-70 years with acute or convalescent COVID-19. CDR3s include the opening cysteine and the closing phenylalanine or tryptophan. A D gene is named only where the DNA matches it firmly. Clone size appears in some rows only: once, few, many, or a class for an expanded clone.

d_gene,abundance,j_gene,v_gene,CDR3aa,CDR3nt
TRBD1,NA,TRBJ1-6,TRBV6-5,CASSQTGPLHF,TGTGCCAGCAGCCAGACAGGGCCCCTCCACTTT
TRBD2,few,TRBJ2-7,TRBV5-1,CASSAGTSGIYEQYF,TGCGCCAGCAGCGCTGGGACTAGCGGGATTTACGAGCAGTACTTC
NA,NA,TRBJ2-2,TRBV9,CASSVDREAGELFF,TGTGCCAGCAGCGTAGATCGAGAAGCCGGGGAGCTGTTTTTT
TRBD1,NA,TRBJ2-3,TRBV4-1,CASSQTWTGAREGSTDTQYF,TGCGCCAGCAGCCAAACCTGGACAGGGGCGAGGGAAGGGAGCACAGATACGCAGTATTTT
NA,NA,TRBJ2-2,TRBV18,CASSSRRTGELFF,TGTGCCAGCTCATCCCGTCGCACCGGGGAGCTGTTTTTT
NA,NA,TRBJ2-7,TRBV29-1,CSSTSGGEQYF,TGCAGCTCCACTTCCGGCGGGGAGCAGTACTTC
NA,NA,TRBJ2-3,TRBV12-5,CASGPSTDTQYF,TGTGCTAGTGGCCCCTCTACAGATACGCAGTATTTT
NA,NA,TRBJ2-7,TRBV19,CASSIGGRNEQYF,TGTGCCAGTAGTATTGGGGGGAGAAACGAGCAGTACTTC
NA,NA,TRBJ2-1,TRBV5-1,CASSLDSYNEQFF,TGCGCCAGCAGCCTGGACAGTTACAATGAGCAGTTCTTC
NA,NA,TRBJ2-4,TRBV2,CASTLQGTKNIQYF,TGTGCCAGCACCTTACAGGGAACCAAAAACATTCAGTACTTC
TRBD2,NA,TRBJ2-3,TRBV7-3,CASSLIGGGSDTQYF,TGTGCCAGCAGCTTAATTGGGGGAGGGTCAGATACGCAGTATTTT
TRBD2,once,TRBJ2-7,TRBV4-2,CASSQTSGGVWEQYF,TGTGCCAGCAGCCAAACTAGCGGCGGGGTCTGGGAGCAGTACTTC
NA,NA,TRBJ1-5,TRBV28,CASALFLAGGDGQPQHF,TGTGCCAGCGCATTATTCCTGGCGGGGGGAGACGGTCAGCCCCAGCATTTT
TRBD1,NA,TRBJ1-1,TRBV13,CASSSGQGYEAFF,TGTGCCAGCAGCTCGGGACAGGGTTATGAAGCTTTCTTT
TRBD1,NA,TRBJ1-1,TRBV19,CASSTRDRTREAFF,TGTGCCAGTAGTACGCGGGACAGGACTAGGGAAGCTTTCTTT
TRBD1,NA,TRBJ2-7,TRBV27,CASSLAAGQGGNVYEQYF,TGTGCCAGCAGTTTAGCGGCGGGACAGGGGGGCAACGTCTACGAGCAGTACTTC
NA,NA,TRBJ1-1,TRBV28,CASSSIGDKAFF,TGTGCCAGCAGTTCGATAGGCGACAAAGCTTTCTTT
NA,NA,TRBJ1-1,TRBV7-3,CASSDTGMNTEAFF,TGTGCCAGCAGCGACACAGGTATGAACACTGAAGCTTTCTTT
NA,NA,TRBJ1-4,TRBV4-2,CASSQGSGGEKLFF,TGTGCCAGCAGCCAAGGTTCGGGGGGCGAAAAACTGTTTTTT
NA,many,TRBJ1-5,TRBV2,CATGGRGNQPQHF,TGTGCCACCGGGGGAAGGGGCAATCAGCCCCAGCATTTT
NA,NA,TRBJ1-6,TRBV28,CASSPRSGSYNSPLHF,TGTGCCAGCAGCCCACGATCGGGATCCTATAATTCACCCCTCCACTTT
NA,NA,TRBJ1-2,TRBV29-1,CSVEEQGNYGYTF,TGCAGCGTTGAAGAGCAGGGTAACTATGGCTACACCTTC
NA,NA,TRBJ2-7,TRBV7-2,CASSLTAEGSYEQYF,TGTGCCAGCAGCTTGACAGCGGAGGGATCCTACGAGCAGTACTTC
TRBD2,NA,TRBJ2-1,TRBV27,CASSPQLASRLYNEQFF,TGTGCCAGCAGTCCCCAACTAGCGAGCCGCCTCTACAATGAGCAGTTCTTC
NA,NA,TRBJ2-3,TRBV6-5,CASSYPGTDTQYF,TGTGCCAGCAGTTACCCCGGTACAGATACGCAGTATTTT
TRBD1,NA,TRBJ2-7,TRBV7-6,CASSLGDRGFYEQYF,TGTGCCAGCAGCTTAGGGGACAGGGGTTTTTACGAGCAGTACTTC
NA,NA,TRBJ2-1,TRBV7-3,CASSAAVAYNEQFF,TGTGCCAGCAGCGCGGCGGTTGCCTACAATGAGCAGTTCTTC
NA,NA,TRBJ1-1,TRBV5-4,CASSLGRAHTEAFF,TGTGCCAGCAGCTTGGGCAGGGCGCACACTGAAGCTTTCTTT
NA,NA,TRBJ1-3,TRBV9,CASSVVEQIGAGNTIYF,TGTGCCAGCAGCGTAGTAGAACAGATTGGTGCTGGAAACACCATATATTTT
NA,NA,TRBJ2-7,TRBV6-2/TRBV6-3,CASSYPMSYEQYF,TGTGCCAGCAGTTACCCCATGTCCTACGAGCAGTACTTC
NA,NA,TRBJ1-3,TRBV12-3/TRBV12-4,CASSTFSGNTIYF,TGTGCCAGCAGTACATTCTCTGGAAACACCATATATTTT
TRBD1,NA,TRBJ1-1,TRBV5-4,CASSARTGGNTEAFF,TGTGCCAGCAGCGCCCGGACAGGCGGCAACACTGAAGCTTTCTTT
TRBD1,once,TRBJ1-5,TRBV5-5,CASSLGTGPYSNQPQHF,TGTGCCAGCAGCTTGGGGACAGGGCCCTATAGCAATCAGCCCCAGCATTTT
NA,NA,TRBJ1-2,TRBV29-1,CSPYRANGYTF,TGCAGCCCCTACAGGGCCAATGGCTACACCTTC
TRBD1,NA,TRBJ2-2,TRBV10-3,CASTLLDRAGELFF,TGTGCCTCCACCCTCCTGGACAGGGCCGGGGAGCTGTTTTTT
NA,NA,TRBJ2-1,TRBV3-1/TRBV3-2,CASSRSGSSNVDEQFF,TGTGCCAGCAGCCGCAGCGGGTCCTCTAACGTCGATGAGCAGTTCTTC
NA,few,TRBJ1-1,TRBV5-4,CASSLGQRDTEAFF,TGTGCCAGCAGCTTGGGACAGCGAGACACTGAAGCTTTCTTT
TRBD1,NA,TRBJ1-2,TRBV6-2/TRBV6-3,CASSYGFRDRVRGYTF,TGTGCCAGCAGTTACGGATTTCGGGACAGGGTCCGGGGCTACACCTTC
NA,once,TRBJ2-5,TRBV12-5,CASGLGEGAQYF,TGTGCTAGTGGTTTGGGGGAAGGGGCCCAGTACTTC
TRBD2,once,TRBJ2-3,TRBV27,CASGRGGGLGDTQYF,TGTGCCAGCGGTCGGGGCGGGGGACTGGGGGATACGCAGTATTTT
TRBD1,once,TRBJ1-2,TRBV27,CASSYRPGTGEGYTF,TGTGCCAGCAGTTACCGTCCCGGGACAGGGGAAGGCTACACCTTC
NA,NA,TRBJ1-2,TRBV28,CASSGMQGLANYGYTF,TGTGCCAGCAGCGGAATGCAGGGCCTAGCTAACTATGGCTACACCTTC
NA,NA,TRBJ1-3,TRBV7-8,CASSPPGTIGNTIYF,TGTGCCAGCAGCCCTCCCGGGACAATCGGAAACACCATATATTTT